This T cell receptor (beta chain) was obtained from a study of T-cell reconstitution after alpha-beta-depleted transplantation in children. The sample holds a few counts of this clonotype. Preparing the TCRbeta library involved the use of unique molecular identifiers. TCRdb reanalysed the PCR reads using MiXCR and keeps one entry per CDR3 protein. Among roughly 300,000 distinct CDR3 sequences listed, 9.9% were seen once. The trim removed 4 bases at V and 6 bases at J, leaving 17 bases unmatched. CDR3 length: 17 residues. Germline-derived CDR1 and CDR2 are SGHRS and YFSETQ. The receptor was isolated from a human donor who donated a stem cell graft to a child with SCID. This sequence joins TRBV5-1 and TRBJ2-3; 7 bases fit TRBD2. The material was PBMCs from the stem cell graft donor, obtained from the stem cell graft. CDR3 sequence: CASSTGGGGTIPDTQYF. CDR3 sequence (DNA): TGCGCCAGCAGCACGGGGGGTGGGGGAACAATTCCGGATACGCAGTATTTT. Drawing the rest from reference TRBV5-1 and TRBJ2-3, the complete variable domain is KAGVTQTPRYLIKTRGQQVTLSCSPISGHRSVSWYQQTPGQGLQFLFEYFSETQRNKGNFPGRFSGRQFSNSRSEMNVSTLELGDSALYLCASSTGGGGTIPDTQYFGPGTRLTVL.